The T cell receptor beta chain under discussion was sequenced for a study of beta chain features in type 1 diabetes. Study outcomes and limitations: People with Type 1 diabetes carried modestly yet significantly shorter TCRB CDR3s in all four CD4+ subsets.

As to this clone: As yet, its antigen is unknown.

Expressed TCRB transcripts got sequenced, as all isolated RNA was reverse transcribed. Clones were sequenced by immunoSEQ multiplex PCR, and TCRdb holds only the in-frame ones, with some missing. The data contain over 90,000 clones, roughly 28% of them singletons. V lost 7 bases and J lost 5; bases outside the gene matches: 11. This CDR3 has 15 residues. Germline V gene lookup returns CDR1 SQVTM and CDR2 ANQGSEA. This receptor was taken from a woman under 30 with type 1 diabetes. This chain links TRBV29-1 with TRBJ2-3; 11 bases are shared with TRBD2. Sequences were obtained from central memory CD4+ T cells from blood. The CDR3 bases are TGCAGCGCTCGGCGAAATAGCGGGAGGGAAGATACGCAGTATTTT. Translated, it gives CSARRNSGREDTQYF.